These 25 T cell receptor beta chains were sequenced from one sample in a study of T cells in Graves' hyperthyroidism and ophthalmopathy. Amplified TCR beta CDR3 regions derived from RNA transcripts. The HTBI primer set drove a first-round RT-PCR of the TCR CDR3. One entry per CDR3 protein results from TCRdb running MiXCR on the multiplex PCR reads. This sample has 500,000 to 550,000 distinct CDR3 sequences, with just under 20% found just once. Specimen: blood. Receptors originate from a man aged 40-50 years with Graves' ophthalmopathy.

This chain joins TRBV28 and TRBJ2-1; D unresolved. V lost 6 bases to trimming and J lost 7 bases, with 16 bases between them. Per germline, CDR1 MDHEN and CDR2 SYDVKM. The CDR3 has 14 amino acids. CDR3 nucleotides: TGTGCCAGCAGGGTACCCGTCTCTAGAAATGAGCAGTTCTTC. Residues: CASRVPVSRNEQFF.

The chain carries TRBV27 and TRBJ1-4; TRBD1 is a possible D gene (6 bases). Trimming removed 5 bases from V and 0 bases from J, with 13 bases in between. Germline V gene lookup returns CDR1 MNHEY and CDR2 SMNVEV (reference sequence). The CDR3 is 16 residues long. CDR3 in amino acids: CASSTRQDATNEKLFF. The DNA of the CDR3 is TGTGCCAGCAGTACTCGACAGGATGCAACTAATGAAAAACTGTTTTTT.

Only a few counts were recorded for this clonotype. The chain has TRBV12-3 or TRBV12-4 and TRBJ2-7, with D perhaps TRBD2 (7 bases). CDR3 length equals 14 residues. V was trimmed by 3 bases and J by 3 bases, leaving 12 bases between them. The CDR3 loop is CASSFARGHYEQYF. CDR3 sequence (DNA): TGTGCCAGCAGTTTTGCGCGGGGGCACTACGAGCAGTACTTC.

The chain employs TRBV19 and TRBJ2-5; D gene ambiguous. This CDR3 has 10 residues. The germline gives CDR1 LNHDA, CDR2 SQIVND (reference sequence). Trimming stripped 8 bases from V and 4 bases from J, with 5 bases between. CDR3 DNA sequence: TGTGCCAGTGGAACAGAGACCCAGTACTTC. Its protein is CASGTETQYF.

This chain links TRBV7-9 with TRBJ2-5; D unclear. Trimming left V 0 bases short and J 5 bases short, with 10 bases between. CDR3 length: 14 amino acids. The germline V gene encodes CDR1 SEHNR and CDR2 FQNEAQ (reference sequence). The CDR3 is CASSLANVVETQYF. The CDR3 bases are TGTGCCAGCAGCTTAGCCAATGTAGTGGAGACCCAGTACTTC.

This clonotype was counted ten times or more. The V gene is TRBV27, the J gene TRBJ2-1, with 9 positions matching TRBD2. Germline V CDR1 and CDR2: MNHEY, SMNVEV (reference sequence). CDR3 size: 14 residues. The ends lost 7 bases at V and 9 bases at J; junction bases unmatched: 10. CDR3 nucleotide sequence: TGTGCCAGCACCACCTTGAGCGGGAGGTTTGAGCAGTTCTTC. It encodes CASTTLSGRFEQFF.

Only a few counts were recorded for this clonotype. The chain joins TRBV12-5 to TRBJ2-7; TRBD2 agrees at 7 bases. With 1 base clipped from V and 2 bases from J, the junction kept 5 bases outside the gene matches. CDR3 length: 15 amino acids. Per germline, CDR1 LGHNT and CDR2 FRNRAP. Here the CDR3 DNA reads TGTGCTAGTGGTTTGGGTTTAGGACTAGCCTACGAGCAGTACTTC. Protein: CASGLGLGLAYEQYF.

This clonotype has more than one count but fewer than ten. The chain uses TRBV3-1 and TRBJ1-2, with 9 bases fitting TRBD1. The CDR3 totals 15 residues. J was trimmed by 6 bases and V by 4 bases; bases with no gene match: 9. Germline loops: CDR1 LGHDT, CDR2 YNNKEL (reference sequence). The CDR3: CASSPLPGQGNGYTF. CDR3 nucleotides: TGTGCCAGCAGCCCCTTGCCGGGACAGGGTAATGGCTACACCTTC.

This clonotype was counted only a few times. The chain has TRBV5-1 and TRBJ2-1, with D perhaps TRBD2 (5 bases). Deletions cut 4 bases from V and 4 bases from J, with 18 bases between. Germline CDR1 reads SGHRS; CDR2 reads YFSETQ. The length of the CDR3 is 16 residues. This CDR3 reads CASSLPSRGIYNEQFF. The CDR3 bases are TGCGCCAGCAGCCTACCTAGTCGGGGTATTTACAATGAGCAGTTCTTC.

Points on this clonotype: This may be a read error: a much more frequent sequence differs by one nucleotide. CDR3 protein: CASSCLPTGVGTDTQYF. CDR3 nucleotides: TGTGCCAGCAGTTGCCTCCCGACAGGGGTAGGCACAGATACGCAGTATTTT. The gene calls are TRBV3-1 and TRBJ2-3; 8 bases align to TRBD1. The CDR3 length is 17 residues. Germline values: CDR1 LGHDT, CDR2 YNNKEL (reference sequence). Losses at the gene ends were 6 bases for V and 1 base for J; bases not matched to a gene: 12.

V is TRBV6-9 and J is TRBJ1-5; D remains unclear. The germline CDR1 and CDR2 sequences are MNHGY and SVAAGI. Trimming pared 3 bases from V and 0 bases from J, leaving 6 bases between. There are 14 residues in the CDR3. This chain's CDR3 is CASSYPPSNQPQHF. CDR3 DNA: TGTGCCAGCAGTTACCCCCCTAGCAATCAGCCCCAGCATTTT.

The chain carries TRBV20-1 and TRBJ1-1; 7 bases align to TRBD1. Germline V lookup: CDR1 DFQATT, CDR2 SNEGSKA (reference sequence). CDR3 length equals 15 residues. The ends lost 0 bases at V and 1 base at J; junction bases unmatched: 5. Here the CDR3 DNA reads TGCAGTGCTAGAGACCAGACAGGGCCGAACACTGAAGCTTTCTTT. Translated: CSARDQTGPNTEAFF.

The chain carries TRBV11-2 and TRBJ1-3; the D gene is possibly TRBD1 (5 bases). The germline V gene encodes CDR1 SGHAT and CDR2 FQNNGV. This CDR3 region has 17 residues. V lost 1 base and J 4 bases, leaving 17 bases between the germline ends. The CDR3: CASSLVAGPIHGNTIYF. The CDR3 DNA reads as TGTGCCAGCAGCTTAGTTGCGGGACCCATCCACGGAAACACCATATATTTT.

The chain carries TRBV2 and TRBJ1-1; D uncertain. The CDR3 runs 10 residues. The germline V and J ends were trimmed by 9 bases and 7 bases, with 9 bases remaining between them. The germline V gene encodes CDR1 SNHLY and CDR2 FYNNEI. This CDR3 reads CASYVGEAFF. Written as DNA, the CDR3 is TGTGCCAGTTATGTTGGTGAAGCTTTCTTT.

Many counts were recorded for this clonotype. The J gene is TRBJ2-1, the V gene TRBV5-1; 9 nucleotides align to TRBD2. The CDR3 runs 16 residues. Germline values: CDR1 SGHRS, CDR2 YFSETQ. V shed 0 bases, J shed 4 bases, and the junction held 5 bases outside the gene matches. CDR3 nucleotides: TGCGCCAGCAGCTTGGACTCTAGCGGGATATACAATGAGCAGTTCTTC. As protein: CASSLDSSGIYNEQFF.

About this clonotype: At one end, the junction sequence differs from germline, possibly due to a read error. This chain's CDR3 is CASSLESSGGAVKTQYF. For the CDR3, the DNA is TGTGCCAGCAGCTTGGAGTCTAGCGGGGGGGCTGTGAAGACCCAGTACTTC. This sequence joins TRBV5-1 and TRBJ2-5, with 12 bases aligning to TRBD2. The germline gives CDR1 SGHRS, CDR2 YFSETQ. CDR3 size: 17 residues.

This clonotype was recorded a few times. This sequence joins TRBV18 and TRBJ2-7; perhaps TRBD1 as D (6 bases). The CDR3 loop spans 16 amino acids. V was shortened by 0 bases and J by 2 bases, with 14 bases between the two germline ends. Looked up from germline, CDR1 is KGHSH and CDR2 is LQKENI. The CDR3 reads CASSPPSGHGAYEQYF. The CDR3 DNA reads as TGTGCCAGCTCACCACCATCGGGACATGGGGCCTACGAGCAGTACTTC.

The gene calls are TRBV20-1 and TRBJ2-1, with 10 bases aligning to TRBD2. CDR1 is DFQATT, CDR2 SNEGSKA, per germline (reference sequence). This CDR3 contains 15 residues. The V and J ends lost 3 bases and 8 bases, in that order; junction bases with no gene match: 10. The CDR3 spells CSARGLAPGLDEQFF. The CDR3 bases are TGCAGTGCTAGGGGACTAGCGCCGGGATTAGATGAGCAGTTCTTC.

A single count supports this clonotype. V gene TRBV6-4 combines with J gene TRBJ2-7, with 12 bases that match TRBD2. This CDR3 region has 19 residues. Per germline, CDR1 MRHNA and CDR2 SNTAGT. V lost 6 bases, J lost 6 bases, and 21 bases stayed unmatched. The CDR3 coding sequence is TGTGCCAGCAGCCCTACCGCCCGACTAGCGGGAGTTAAGGTGGGCGAGCAGTACTTC. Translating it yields CASSPTARLAGVKVGEQYF.

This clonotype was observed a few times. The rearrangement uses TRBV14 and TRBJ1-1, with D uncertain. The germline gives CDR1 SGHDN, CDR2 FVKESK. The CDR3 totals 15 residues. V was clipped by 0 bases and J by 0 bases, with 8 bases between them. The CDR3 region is CASSQEGLMNTEAFF. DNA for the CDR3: TGTGCCAGCAGCCAAGAAGGGTTAATGAACACTGAAGCTTTCTTT.

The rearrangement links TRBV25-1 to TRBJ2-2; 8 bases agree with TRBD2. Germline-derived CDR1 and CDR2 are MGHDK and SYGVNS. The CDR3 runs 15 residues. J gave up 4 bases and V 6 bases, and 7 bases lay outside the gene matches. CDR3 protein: CASRGREVVTGELFF. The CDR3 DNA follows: TGTGCCAGCAGGGGGCGGGAGGTTGTCACCGGGGAGCTGTTTTTT.

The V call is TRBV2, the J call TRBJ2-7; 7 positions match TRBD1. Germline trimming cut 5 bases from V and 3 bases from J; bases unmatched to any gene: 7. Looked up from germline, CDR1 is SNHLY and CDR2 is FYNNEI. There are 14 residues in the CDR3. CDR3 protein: CASSQQGSGYEQYF. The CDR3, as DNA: TGTGCCAGCAGTCAACAGGGGAGCGGCTACGAGCAGTACTTC.

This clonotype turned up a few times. The CDR3 spells CASSSLAAGEFF. The CDR3 DNA is TGTGCCAGCAGCTCCCTAGCGGCCGGGGAGTTCTTC. The chain is built from TRBV6-1 and TRBJ2-1, with 7 bases matching TRBD2. After removal of 6 bases from V and 14 bases from J, the junction contained 10 bases not matched to a gene. The germline V gene encodes CDR1 MNHNS and CDR2 SASEGT. CDR3 length: 12 residues.

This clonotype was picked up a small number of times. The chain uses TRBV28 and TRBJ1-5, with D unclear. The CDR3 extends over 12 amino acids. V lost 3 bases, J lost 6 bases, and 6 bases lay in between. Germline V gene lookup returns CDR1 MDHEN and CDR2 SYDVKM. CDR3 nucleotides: TGTGCCAGCAGTTTGAAGGGTCAGCCCCAGCATTTT. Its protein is CASSLKGQPQHF.

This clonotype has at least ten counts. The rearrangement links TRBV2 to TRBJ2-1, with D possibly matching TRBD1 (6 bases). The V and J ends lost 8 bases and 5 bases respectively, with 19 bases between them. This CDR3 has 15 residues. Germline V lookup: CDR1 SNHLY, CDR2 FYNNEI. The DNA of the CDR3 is TGTGCCAGCTCCTCTCCGGGACAACTAAACAATGAGCAGTTCTTC. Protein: CASSSPGQLNNEQFF.